The following is a T cell receptor (beta chain) sequence with its context. Its antigen is currently unknown. The sample comes from a study of esophageal squamous cell carcinoma under preoperative chemotherapy. TCRdb re-called the PCR reads with MiXCR, one entry per CDR3 protein. The sample records 10,000 to 15,000 distinct CDR3 sequences, 54% being singletons. Time point: before preoperative PTX-NDP chemotherapy. Findings and caveats of the study: Abundant clones tended to shrink rather than expand after paclitaxel-nedaplatin.

The sample was gathered from a patient given preoperative chemotherapy. The sequence derives from a human donor with esophageal squamous cell carcinoma. The donor label of this sample is uncertain.

This chain's CDR3 is CASSWTSTGGAGSPLHF. The CDR3 nucleotides read TGTGCCAGCAGCTGGACCTCGACAGGGGGCGCGGGGTCACCCCTCCACTTT. The genes are TRBV7-2 and TRBJ1-6, with 10 bases that match TRBD1. Germline V gives CDR1 SGHTA, CDR2 FQGNSA. The V segment lost 4 bases and the J segment 10 bases; nucleotides outside the gene matches: 13. The CDR3 runs to 17 residues.